Listed below are T cell receptor beta chains from one sample, sequenced in a study of blood T cell repertoires in COVID-19. Only in-frame clones appear in the TCRdb table, and some are missing; sequencing was by immunoSEQ multiplex PCR. The table includes 220,000 or so clones, 80% to 90% detected once. The sample taken for sequencing was PBMCs or T cells enriched from blood (not recorded which). The receptors were gathered from a woman aged 18-29 years in a cohort exposed to, infected with or recovered from COVID-19 (not recorded which). The CDR3 runs from the conserved cysteine through the conserved F or W. The order of the fields is CDR3 protein, CDR3 DNA, J gene, clone size, D gene, V gene. D genes are given only for firm matches. Not every row has a clone size; where given, it reads once, few, many or a size class.

cdr3_aa: CAISEIPGQGTDTQYF
cdr3_nt: TGTGCCATCAGCGAGATCCCGGGACAAGGGACAGATACGCAGTATTTT
j_call: TRBJ2-3
clone_size: once
d_call: .
v_call: TRBV10-3

cdr3_aa: CASSAGTGLNQPQHF
cdr3_nt: TGTGCCAGCAGTGCGGGGACAGGCTTGAATCAGCCCCAGCATTTT
j_call: TRBJ1-5
clone_size: .
d_call: TRBD1
v_call: TRBV2

cdr3_aa: CASRRGPAYNEQFF
cdr3_nt: TGTGCCAGCAGGAGGGGGCCAGCCTACAATGAGCAGTTCTTC
j_call: TRBJ2-1
clone_size: once
d_call: TRBD1
v_call: TRBV2

cdr3_aa: CASSSRLAHEQFF
cdr3_nt: TGTGCCAGCAGCTCTCGACTAGCCCATGAGCAGTTCTTC
j_call: TRBJ2-1
clone_size: .
d_call: TRBD2
v_call: TRBV7-3

cdr3_aa: CASSIMLLAGGDTQYF
cdr3_nt: TGTGCCAGTAGTATTATGTTGCTAGCGGGAGGAGATACGCAGTATTTT
j_call: TRBJ2-3
clone_size: .
d_call: TRBD2
v_call: TRBV19

cdr3_aa: CASTRQGLPGGPQHF
cdr3_nt: TGTGCCAGCACCCGACAGGGGCTACCGGGGGGGCCCCAGCATTTT
j_call: TRBJ1-5
clone_size: .
d_call: TRBD1
v_call: TRBV27

cdr3_aa: CASSFRQGGGQPQHF
cdr3_nt: TGTGCCAGCAGCTTCCGACAGGGAGGTGGTCAGCCCCAGCATTTT
j_call: TRBJ1-5
clone_size: .
d_call: TRBD1
v_call: TRBV7-2

cdr3_aa: CASSPRLAGDTGELFF
cdr3_nt: TGTGCCAGCAGCCCAAGACTAGCGGGAGACACCGGGGAGCTGTTTTTT
j_call: TRBJ2-2
clone_size: .
d_call: TRBD2
v_call: TRBV11-3

cdr3_aa: CASSSRIGGTYNEQFF
cdr3_nt: TGTGCCAGCTCATCCCGCATAGGGGGAACCTACAATGAGCAGTTCTTC
j_call: TRBJ2-1
clone_size: .
d_call: .
v_call: TRBV18

cdr3_aa: CATSREGRGPNTEAFF
cdr3_nt: TGTGCCACCAGCAGAGAGGGCAGGGGCCCGAACACTGAAGCTTTCTTT
j_call: TRBJ1-1
clone_size: .
d_call: .
v_call: TRBV15

cdr3_aa: CASSSVLMNTEAFF
cdr3_nt: TGTGCCAGCAGTTCCGTACTCATGAATACTGAAGCTTTCTTT
j_call: TRBJ1-1
clone_size: .
d_call: .
v_call: TRBV27

cdr3_aa: CASSYQGFGYTF
cdr3_nt: TGTGCCAGCAGTTACCAGGGGTTCGGCTACACCTTC
j_call: TRBJ1-2
clone_size: .
d_call: .
v_call: TRBV6-5

cdr3_aa: CASSPNSQETQYF
cdr3_nt: TGTGCCAGCTCACCCAACAGCCAAGAGACCCAGTACTTC
j_call: TRBJ2-5
clone_size: .
d_call: .
v_call: TRBV18

cdr3_aa: CASSLAGESNQPQHF
cdr3_nt: TGCGCCAGCAGCTTGGCAGGGGAGAGCAATCAGCCCCAGCATTTT
j_call: TRBJ1-5
clone_size: once
d_call: .
v_call: TRBV5-1

cdr3_aa: CASSLTSGGSASTDTQYF
cdr3_nt: TGTGCCAGCAGCCTCACTAGCGGGGGGTCAGCTAGCACAGATACGCAGTATTTT
j_call: TRBJ2-3
clone_size: .
d_call: TRBD2
v_call: TRBV3-1/TRBV3-2

cdr3_aa: CASSSDGLATDNEQFF
cdr3_nt: TGTGCCAGCAGCTCCGATGGACTAGCGACGGACAATGAGCAGTTCTTC
j_call: TRBJ2-1
clone_size: .
d_call: TRBD2
v_call: TRBV7-3

cdr3_aa: CASSNQGSGYTF
cdr3_nt: TGTGCCAGCAGCAACCAGGGCTCTGGCTACACCTTC
j_call: TRBJ1-2
clone_size: .
d_call: .
v_call: TRBV3-1/TRBV3-2

cdr3_aa: CASSEPNRGRESEQFF
cdr3_nt: TGTGCCAGCAGCGAGCCGAACAGAGGGCGGGAAAGTGAGCAGTTCTTC
j_call: TRBJ2-1
clone_size: .
d_call: .
v_call: TRBV5-4

cdr3_aa: CASKETVNTEAFF
cdr3_nt: TGCGCCAGCAAGGAGACAGTGAACACTGAAGCTTTCTTT
j_call: TRBJ1-1
clone_size: .
d_call: .
v_call: TRBV10-1